This T cell receptor beta chain was sequenced during a study of cytomegalovirus exposure and HLA in healthy donors. Findings of the study overall: The study reported that TCR beta sequences accurately predicted HLA-A and HLA-B alleles in most subjects. Equally common other TCR beta chains were less clonally expanded than HLA-associated ones, a later analysis found. Immune exposure information available was restricted to CMV serostatus. Altogether, 150 to 200 TCR beta chains were recorded as cytomegalovirus-associated.

CDR3 length: 15 amino acids. Trimming left V 6 bases short and J 2 bases short, with 15 bases between. Germline V gives CDR1 MRHNA, CDR2 SNTAGT. With 60 Vbeta and 13 Jbeta primers, the PCR was carried out. Generated by immunoSEQ multiplex PCR, the TCRdb table keeps only in-frame clones and is missing some. This repertoire shows 150,000 to 200,000 clones, over 75% found once; its top ten account for approximately 2%. Details on this clone: Its target is not known.

This receptor was taken from a man aged 18 to 29 in good health and CMV-seronegative. The chain uses TRBV6-4 and TRBJ2-3; tentative D call: TRBD1 (6 bases). The material sequenced was PBMCs. The DNA of the CDR3 is TGTGCCAGCAGCGAACTTCAGGGGAACACAGATACGCAGTATTTT. This sequence encodes CASSELQGNTDTQYF.